This entry is about one T cell receptor beta chain. Its antigen is as yet unknown. Germline V lookup: CDR1 SGDLS, CDR2 YYNGEE. This CDR3 region has 15 residues. Trimming took 2 bases from V and 6 from J, leaving 14 bases between them. Sequenced by immunoSEQ multiplex PCR; TCRdb stores in-frame clones only, minus some. The repertoire holds several thousand clones, with roughly 52% as singletons. This entry comes from a study of T cells in localized non-small cell lung cancer. The study's findings and limits: Elevated circulating T cell density in blood was associated with longer overall survival. It was uninvolved adjacent lung that showed the highest T cell clonality, exceeding tumor. Because researchers sequenced only one region of the tumor, heterogeneity is still possible.

The specimen comprised lymph node tissue, sampled before any cancer treatment. This clonotype was sampled from a male donor older than 55 with stage I squamous cell lung carcinoma. The chain is built from TRBV9 and TRBJ2-2, with TRBD2 as a possible D gene (7 bases). For the CDR3, the DNA is TGTGCCAGCAGCGTTCAACAGGGAGGGGCCGGGGAGCTGTTTTTT. Protein: CASSVQQGGAGELFF.